This is a list of T cell receptor beta chains from one sample in a study of T cell clones after liver transplantation. The method was immunoSEQ multiplex PCR; TCRdb's version includes in-frame clones alone and lacks a portion of them. This table holds roughly 97,000 clones, approximately 78% found once. The input for sequencing was CD4+ T cells from blood, taken before liver transplant. Receptor source: a human donor who received a liver transplant. The conserved cysteine and the conserved F or W are not part of the CDR3 here.

v_gene,j_gene,CDR3aa
TRBV7-2,TRBJ2-7,ASSPDLITYEQY
TRBV11-3,TRBJ2-5,ASSDGHKETQY
TRBV5-1,TRBJ1-5,ASSLTGGEQPQH
TRBV29-1,TRBJ1-2,SAGTANYGYT
TRBV10-1,TRBJ2-7,ASSESQAYEQY
TRBV19,TRBJ2-1,ASSIQKGIWGDEQF
TRBV4-1,TRBJ2-2,ASSQEGGVELF
TRBV2,TRBJ2-2,ASSGGNTNTGELF
TRBV28,TRBJ1-5,ASSLRGFSNQPQH
TRBV30,TRBJ2-3,AWSVGLARLTSTDTQY
TRBV7-8,TRBJ1-2,ASSLFSGQGDGYT
TRBV6-5,TRBJ1-1,ASSDYRVTEAF
TRBV7-8,TRBJ2-3,ASSLDTGLPDTQY
TRBV10-3,TRBJ1-5,AISESSNQPQH
TRBV18,TRBJ1-4,ASSPGQFNEKLF
TRBV27,TRBJ2-1,ASSPIPTSGRPYNEQF
TRBV6-1,TRBJ1-5,ASSEQTNSNQPQH
TRBV2,TRBJ2-7,ASSREGPTGSEQY
TRBV2,TRBJ1-5,ASSGGGPGDQPQH
TRBV5-1,TRBJ1-6,ASSLGQVDNSPLH
TRBV5-1,TRBJ2-1,ASSRSFTSGTYNEQF
TRBV18,TRBJ2-1,ASSRRTGDAYNEQF